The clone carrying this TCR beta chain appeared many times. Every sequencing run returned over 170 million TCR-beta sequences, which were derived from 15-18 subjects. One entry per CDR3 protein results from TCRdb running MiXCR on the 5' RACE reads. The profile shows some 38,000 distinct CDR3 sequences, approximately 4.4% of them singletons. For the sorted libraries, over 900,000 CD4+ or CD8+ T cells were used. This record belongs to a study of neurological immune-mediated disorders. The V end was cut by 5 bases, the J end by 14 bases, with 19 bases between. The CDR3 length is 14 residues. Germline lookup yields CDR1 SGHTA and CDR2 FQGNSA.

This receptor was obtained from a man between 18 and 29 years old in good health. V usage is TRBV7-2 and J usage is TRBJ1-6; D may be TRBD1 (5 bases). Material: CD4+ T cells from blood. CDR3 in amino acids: CASSTQARDEALHF. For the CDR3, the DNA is TGTGCCAGCAGCACCCAGGCCCGGGACGAGGCCCTCCACTTT.